Shown below are 23 T cell receptor beta chains from a single sample sequenced in a study of shared clonotypes between healthy human individuals. Data came from immunoSEQ multiplex PCR; TCRdb stores just in-frame clones and leaves some out. This sample has over a million clones, with 95% to 97% found just once. The sequenced sample was naive CD4+ T cells sorted from blood. Subset indicated: CD45RA+ positively selected. These TCRs come from a man aged 30-40 years in good health.

The genes are TRBV10-3 and TRBJ2-3, with 8 bases identical to TRBD2. J lost 4 bases, V lost 0 bases, and 18 bases had no gene match. The germline V gene has CDR1 ENHRY and CDR2 SYGVKD. CDR3 length: 20 amino acids. CDR3 sequence: CAISESGQTLAGSRPDTQYF. As DNA, the CDR3 is TGTGCCATCAGTGAGTCTGGGCAGACCTTAGCGGGGTCCCGTCCAGATACGCAGTATTTT.

This clone showed up just once. The identical CDR3 is also encoded by other nucleotide sequences in the sample. The gene calls are TRBV5-1 and TRBJ2-3, with D possibly matching TRBD2 (6 bases). CDR1 is SGHRS, CDR2 YFSETQ, per germline. V dropped 1 base and J dropped 6 bases, with 9 bases sitting between them. This CDR3 contains 13 residues. The CDR3 spells CASSLSGRDTQYF. As DNA, the CDR3 is TGCGCCAGCAGCTTGAGTGGGAGGGATACGCAGTATTTT.

The chain joins TRBV21-1 to TRBJ2-7. TRBV21-1 is a pseudogene locus. This CDR3 is built from 14 residues. CDR3 residues: CASSIALGSYEQYF. In DNA form, the CDR3 reads TGTGCCAGCAGCATAGCTTTGGGTAGCTACGAGCAGTACTTC.

This chain joins TRBV11-2 and TRBJ1-2, with TRBD1 identical over 7 bases. Germline CDR1 reads SGHAT; CDR2 reads FQNNGV. This CDR3 comprises 15 residues. The junction had 8 bases not matched to a gene; V was cut back by 1 base and J by 6 bases. The CDR3 reads CASSLVGSRGDGYTF. The DNA of the CDR3 is TGTGCCAGCAGCTTAGTAGGGTCCAGGGGGGATGGCTACACCTTC. The full variable domain, its missing parts supplied by reference TRBV11-2 and TRBJ1-2, is EAGVAQSPRYKIIEKRQSVAFWCNPISGHATLYWYQQILGQGPKLLIQFQNNGVVDDSQLPKDRFSAERLKGVDSTLKIQPAKLEDSAVYLCASSLVGSRGDGYTFGSGTRLTVV.

Worth noting for this clone: The same CDR3 can be traced to other DNA sequences in this sample. This rearrangement joins TRBV29-1 to TRBJ1-1; D gene uncertain. This CDR3 has 10 residues. Trimming removed 7 bases at V and 1 base at J, with 4 bases between. Germline V gives CDR1 SQVTM, CDR2 ANQGSEA. Here the CDR3 DNA reads TGCAGCGGAAAGAACACTGAAGCTTTCTTT. Protein product: CSGKNTEAFF.

The chain uses TRBV18 and TRBJ2-5; the D call may be TRBD1 or TRBD2 (5 bases each). The length of the CDR3 is 15 residues. Per the germline V gene, CDR1 is KGHSH and CDR2 is LQKENI. V was trimmed by 5 bases and J by 7 bases, leaving 20 bases between them. The chain's CDR3 is CASSSSGTAMGTQYF. The CDR3 nucleotides read TGTGCCAGCTCATCTTCCGGGACGGCCATGGGGACCCAGTACTTC.

The CDR3 spells CASSGSRGLGEKLFF. The CDR3, as DNA: TGTGCCAGCAGCGGAAGCAGGGGTTTGGGTGAAAAACTGTTTTTT. The chain joins TRBV5-4 to TRBJ1-4, with a possible D match to TRBD1 (6 bases). Per the germline V gene, CDR1 is SGHNT and CDR2 is YYREEE (reference sequence). The V and J ends lost 4 bases and 7 bases respectively, with 17 bases between them. The CDR3 runs to 15 residues.

V and J are TRBV5-4 and TRBJ2-7, with D hard to call. V was clipped by 0 bases and J by 7 bases, with 17 bases between them. Germline CDR1 is SGHNT and CDR2 is YYREEE (reference sequence). CDR3 size: 15 residues. Here the CDR3 DNA reads TGTGCCAGCAGCTTGGCTGGCGTTCCCAATGGGGAGCAGTACTTC. Protein: CASSLAGVPNGEQYF.

This rearrangement joins TRBV6-5 to TRBJ2-3, with 14 bases identical to TRBD2. Trimming removed 5 bases from V and 4 bases from J; junction bases left unmatched: 2. The CDR3 extends over 15 amino acids. Per the germline V gene, CDR1 is MNHEY and CDR2 is SVGAGI. The CDR3 nucleotides are TGTGCCAGCAGTGGACTAGCGGGAGGATCAGATACGCAGTATTTT. As protein: CASSGLAGGSDTQYF.

The rearrangement uses TRBV5-5 and TRBJ2-7; D is undetermined. CDR3 size: 17 residues. The V end was cut by 0 bases, the J end by 2 bases, with 18 bases between. Per the germline V gene, CDR1 is SGHKS and CDR2 is YYEKEE (reference sequence). The CDR3 loop is CASSLVVVLTDPYEQYF. CDR3 bases: TGTGCCAGCAGCTTGGTGGTAGTCTTAACGGATCCCTACGAGCAGTACTTC.

The chain is built from TRBV18 and TRBJ2-7; TRBD2 aligns across 9 bases. Unmatched junction bases numbered 6, after V lost 3 bases and J lost 0 bases. Germline V CDR1 and CDR2: KGHSH, LQKENI. The CDR3 extends over 16 amino acids. The CDR3 region is CASSPSSGRPSYEQYF. The CDR3 bases are TGTGCCAGCTCACCGAGTAGCGGGAGACCCTCCTACGAGCAGTACTTC.

V usage is TRBV5-8 and J usage is TRBJ2-3; a weak D match, TRBD2 (6 bases). V was clipped by 0 bases and J by 3 bases, with 17 bases between them. Germline-derived CDR1 and CDR2 are SGHTS and YDEGEE. The CDR3 sequence is 17 residues long. The CDR3 nucleotides read TGTGCCAGCAGCTTGGCCCCGGGACTCCAAGCAACAGATACGCAGTATTTT. Its translation is CASSLAPGLQATDTQYF.

The J gene is TRBJ2-7, the V gene TRBV2; 15 bases are a match to TRBD2. This CDR3 is built from 16 residues. From germline, CDR1 is SNHLY and CDR2 FYNNEI. Trimming cost V 5 bases and J 4 bases; bases outside gene matches: 6. In DNA, the CDR3 is TGTGCCAGCAGTCAGGAGGGACTAGCGGGAGGATACGAGCAGTACTTC. It translates to CASSQEGLAGGYEQYF.

J is TRBJ1-1 and V is TRBV5-1; D unresolved. The CDR3 consists of 13 residues. Per germline, CDR1 SGHRS and CDR2 YFSETQ. Trimming shortened V by 0 bases and J by 6 bases, and 9 bases separated the two germline ends. The CDR3 sequence: CASSLVPGSEAFF. For the CDR3, the DNA is TGCGCCAGCAGCTTGGTTCCGGGGTCTGAAGCTTTCTTT.

V usage is TRBV7-8 and J usage is TRBJ1-4; the D gene is possibly TRBD1 (6 bases). The CDR3 is 15 amino acids. From germline, CDR1 is SGHVS and CDR2 FQNEAQ. The V end was cut by 6 bases, the J end by 0 bases, with 11 bases between. CDR3 residues: CASRETGSTNEKLFF. CDR3 coding DNA: TGTGCCAGCAGGGAAACAGGGTCAACTAATGAAAAACTGTTTTTT. Based on the CDR3 plus reference TRBV7-8 and TRBJ1-4, the full variable domain is GAGVSQSPRYKVAKRGQDVALRCDPISGHVSLFWYQQALGQGPEFLTYFQNEAQLDKSGLPSDRFFAERPEGSVSTLKIQRTQQEDSAVYLCASRETGSTNEKLFFGSGTQLSVL.

The rearrangement uses TRBV10-3 and TRBJ2-2; 8 bases map to TRBD2. The CDR3 is made up of 17 amino acids. Trimming removed 6 bases from V and 4 bases from J; junction bases left unmatched: 13. Germline CDR1 and CDR2: ENHRY and SYGVKD. CDR3 DNA: TGTGCCATCAGCCCCACTAGCGGCTCCTCGGGCACCGGGGAGCTGTTTTTT. Its translation is CAISPTSGSSGTGELFF.

This clone was recorded only once. This chain uses TRBV5-6 with TRBJ2-5; TRBD1 matches 8 bases. Germline V gene lookup returns CDR1 SGHDT and CDR2 YYEEEE. This CDR3 contains 15 residues. The V segment lost 3 bases and the J segment 6 bases; nucleotides outside the gene matches: 10. The CDR3 nucleotides read TGTGCCAGCAGCTGGGGGGACAGGTTAGGCAAGACCCAGTACTTC. Its protein is CASSWGDRLGKTQYF.

The rearrangement joins TRBV28 to TRBJ2-7; D is perhaps TRBD1 (5 bases). CDR1 and CDR2 (germline): MDHEN, SYDVKM. There are 16 residues in the CDR3. Trimming removed 3 bases from V and 0 bases from J, with 15 bases in between. The CDR3 spells CASSFRLDTYSYEQYF. CDR3 in DNA: TGTGCCAGCAGTTTCCGTTTGGACACCTACTCCTACGAGCAGTACTTC. The variable domain in full, completed from reference TRBV28 and TRBJ2-7, reads DVKVTQSSRYLVKRTGEKVFLECVQDMDHENMFWYRQDPGLGLRLIYFSYDVKMKEKGDIPEGYSVSREKKERFSLILESASTNQTSMYLCASSFRLDTYSYEQYFGPGTRLTVT.

The gene calls are TRBV6-4 and TRBJ2-3, with 7 bases aligning to TRBD2. The germline CDR1 and CDR2 sequences are MRHNA and SNTAGT. V was clipped by 6 bases and J by 3 bases; unmatched bases: 9. This CDR3 has 15 residues. CDR3 residues: CASSIAGRSTDTQYF. The CDR3 region has the DNA TGTGCCAGCAGCATAGCGGGCAGGAGTACAGATACGCAGTATTTT.

The rearrangement joins TRBV15 to TRBJ2-2; 7 positions match TRBD1. Germline V lookup: CDR1 LNHNV, CDR2 YYDKDF (reference sequence). This CDR3 has 17 residues. V was pared by 1 base and J by 0 bases, with 5 bases of the junction left unmatched. CDR3 amino acids: CATSRGTGAPNTGELFF. DNA of the CDR3: TGTGCCACCAGCAGAGGTACAGGGGCTCCGAACACCGGGGAGCTGTTTTTT.

The rearrangement links TRBV7-8 to TRBJ2-4; maybe TRBD1 (6 bases). The V end was cut by 0 bases, the J end by 4 bases, with 22 bases between. In germline, CDR1 is SGHVS, CDR2 FQNEAQ. There are 19 residues in the CDR3. The CDR3 loop is CASSLAFIPGAPLKNIQYF. CDR3 sequence (DNA): TGTGCCAGCAGCTTAGCTTTCATCCCAGGGGCCCCCCTAAAAAACATTCAGTACTTC.

J is TRBJ2-6 and V is TRBV29-1; tentatively, D is TRBD1 (6 bases). Germline V lookup: CDR1 SQVTM, CDR2 ANQGSEA. Trimming took 6 bases from V and 0 from J, leaving 15 bases between them. The CDR3 is made up of 16 amino acids. As DNA, the CDR3 is TGCAGCGTATATGGACAGAACCTCTCTGGGGCCAACGTCCTGACTTTC. Its translation: CSVYGQNLSGANVLTF. Variable domain in full (rest from reference TRBV29-1 and TRBJ2-6): SAVISQKPSRDICQRGTSLTIQCQVDSQVTMMFWYRQQPGQSLTLIATANQGSEATYESGFVIDKFPISRPNLTFSTLTVSNMSPEDSSIYLCSVYGQNLSGANVLTFGAGSRLTVL.

V and J are TRBV5-6 and TRBJ1-4; maybe TRBD1 (6 bases). The V and J ends lost 0 bases and 1 base respectively, with 10 bases between them. The CDR3 totals 16 residues. Germline CDR1 SGHDT, CDR2 YYEEEE. CDR3 loop: CASSLDRGETNEKLFF. CDR3 nucleotide sequence: TGTGCCAGCAGCTTGGATAGGGGGGAAACTAATGAAAAACTGTTTTTT. The full variable domain, rest sourced from reference TRBV5-6 and TRBJ1-4, is DAGVTQSPTHLIKTRGQQVTLRCSPKSGHDTVSWYQQALGQGPQFIFQYYEEEERQRGNFPDRFSGHQFPNYSSELNVNALLLGDSALYLCASSLDRGETNEKLFFGSGTQLSVL.